This is a list of T cell receptor beta chains from one sample in a study of shared clonotypes between healthy human individuals. Assay: immunoSEQ multiplex PCR; the TCRdb copy retains only in-frame clones and omits some. The sample shows about 79,000 clones, roughly three fifths of them seen only once. The sequencing sample was made of memory CD8+ T cells sorted from blood. These receptors were taken from a man aged 25 to 45 in good health. The CDR3 runs from the conserved cysteine through the conserved F or W. D genes are given only for firm matches. A clone size is listed for some rows: how often the clone was seen (once, few, many), or a class if it is expanded.

j_gene	abundance	v_gene	d_gene	CDR3aa	CDR3nt
TRBJ1-1	NA	TRBV7-9	TRBD1	CASRQGGGTEAFF	TGTGCCAGCAGGCAGGGGGGTGGCACTGAAGCTTTCTTT
TRBJ2-7	NA	TRBV7-9	NA	CASSLRVYEQYF	TGTGCCAGCAGCTTAAGAGTCTACGAGCAGTACTTC
TRBJ1-1	NA	TRBV4-3	NA	CASSHLVGTRAEAFF	TGCGCCAGCAGCCACCTAGTGGGTACGCGGGCTGAAGCTTTCTTT
TRBJ2-3	NA	TRBV5-1	TRBD2	CASSPGTTNTDTQYF	TGCGCCAGCAGCCCCGGGACTACCAACACAGATACGCAGTATTTT
TRBJ1-2	NA	TRBV19	TRBD1	CASRHDRAYGYTF	TGTGCCAGTCGACATGACAGGGCCTATGGCTACACCTTC
TRBJ2-7	few	TRBV28	NA	CASEGGDITSYEQYF	TGTGCCAGCGAAGGAGGGGACATCACCTCCTACGAGCAGTACTTC
TRBJ2-7	NA	TRBV29-1	NA	CSERSRLETTYEQYF	TGCAGCGAAAGGTCCCGACTCGAGACTACCTACGAGCAGTACTTC
TRBJ2-4	NA	TRBV2	NA	CASREQGPTNIQYF	TGTGCCAGCAGGGAACAGGGCCCCACAAACATTCAGTACTTC
TRBJ1-1	NA	TRBV28	NA	CASRGRPEAFF	TGTGCCAGCAGAGGACGGCCTGAAGCTTTCTTT
TRBJ2-2	once	TRBV7-8	TRBD1	CASRETGAGTGELFF	TGTGCCAGCAGGGAGACAGGGGCCGGAACCGGGGAGCTGTTTTTT
TRBJ1-1	NA	TRBV7-9	TRBD1	CASSFDRTGITEAFF	TGTGCCAGCAGCTTCGACCGGACAGGGATCACTGAAGCTTTCTTT
TRBJ2-4	few	TRBV6-5	NA	CASSELALAKNIQYF	TGTGCCAGCTCTGAACTAGCCCTAGCCAAAAACATTCAGTACTTC
TRBJ1-5	few	TRBV6-4	NA	CASSPDSNQPQHF	TGTGCCAGCAGCCCGGACAGCAATCAGCCCCAGCATTTT
TRBJ1-4	few	TRBV6-1	NA	CASSERQSSFATNEKLFF	TGTGCCAGCAGTGAACGACAGTCCTCTTTCGCAACTAATGAAAAACTGTTTTTT
TRBJ2-7	NA	TRBV25-1	TRBD2	CASSPTGTSGMGEQYF	TGTGCCAGCAGTCCAACAGGGACTAGCGGGATGGGCGAGCAGTACTTC
TRBJ2-1	NA	TRBV29-1	NA	CGVDETVLGNEQFF	TGCGGCGTTGATGAGACCGTCTTGGGCAATGAGCAGTTCTTC
TRBJ2-7	NA	TRBV11-3	NA	CASSPSLGRPDEQYF	TGTGCCAGCAGCCCTTCCTTAGGACGGCCGGACGAGCAGTACTTC
TRBJ2-7	NA	TRBV7-6	NA	CASSLQGGPGVYEQYF	TGTGCCAGCAGCTTACAAGGGGGACCCGGGGTCTACGAGCAGTACTTC
TRBJ2-7	once	TRBV7-8	TRBD1	CASSADRNSEVPSYEQYF	TGTGCCAGCAGCGCGGACAGGAATAGCGAGGTCCCCTCCTACGAGCAGTACTTC
TRBJ2-7	NA	TRBV9	TRBD1	CASSVSAGTGSYEQYF	TGTGCCAGCAGCGTTTCCGCCGGGACAGGATCCTACGAGCAGTACTTC
TRBJ2-7	NA	TRBV10-3	TRBD1	CAINGQARYEQYF	TGTGCCATCAACGGACAGGCTCGGTACGAGCAGTACTTC
TRBJ2-3	NA	TRBV5-4	TRBD1	CASSLAKGTGFFTDTQYF	TGTGCCAGCAGCTTGGCCAAGGGGACAGGGTTTTTTACAGATACGCAGTATTTT
TRBJ2-2	NA	TRBV28	TRBD2	CASSFPPRGLAPTGELFF	TGTGCCAGCAGTTTTCCCCCCAGAGGACTAGCTCCGACCGGGGAGCTGTTTTTT
TRBJ2-2	few	TRBV18	NA	CASSSIDSNTGELFF	TGTGCCAGCTCATCAATCGACTCGAACACCGGGGAGCTGTTTTTT
TRBJ2-1	NA	TRBV27	NA	CASSLLGRPYNEQFF	TGTGCCAGCAGTTTATTGGGTCGGCCTTACAATGAGCAGTTCTTC
TRBJ2-2	NA	TRBV30	TRBD1	CARRDRAFLNTGELFF	TGTGCCCGAAGGGACAGGGCATTTTTGAACACCGGGGAGCTGTTTTTT
TRBJ2-1	few	TRBV5-4	NA	CASSFWDEQFF	TGTGCCAGCAGCTTTTGGGATGAGCAGTTCTTC
TRBJ1-1	medium-sized	TRBV11-1	TRBD1	CASSSSRGLGTEAFF	TGTGCCAGCAGCTCCAGCAGGGGGCTGGGCACTGAAGCTTTCTTT
TRBJ2-7	few	TRBV2	NA	CASGDYEQYF	TGTGCCAGCGGGGACTACGAGCAGTACTTC
TRBJ1-1	NA	TRBV5-6	NA	CASSQGPFKNTEAFF	TGTGCCAGCAGCCAAGGACCATTTAAGAACACTGAAGCTTTCTTT
TRBJ2-7	NA	TRBV5-1	NA	CASSSGDRPTVSSYEQYF	TGCGCCAGCAGCTCTGGTGATAGGCCTACGGTGAGCTCCTACGAGCAGTACTTC
TRBJ2-3	NA	TRBV2	NA	CASSEASNTDTQYF	TGTGCCAGCAGTGAAGCCTCCAACACAGATACGCAGTATTTT
TRBJ2-1	NA	TRBV11-2	NA	CASSPPGQSYNEQFF	TGTGCCAGCAGCCCCCCTGGTCAGTCCTACAATGAGCAGTTCTTC
TRBJ2-5	NA	TRBV5-1	NA	CASSLYQARETQYF	TGCGCCAGCAGCTTGTACCAGGCTAGAGAGACCCAGTACTTC
TRBJ2-6	NA	TRBV25-1	NA	CASSGPGPSGMGANVLTF	TGTGCCAGCAGTGGGCCGGGACCATCGGGTATGGGGGCCAACGTCCTGACTTTC
TRBJ2-3	NA	TRBV6-1	TRBD1	CASSMTGIDTQYF	TGTGCCAGCAGTATGACAGGGATAGATACGCAGTATTTT
TRBJ2-1	NA	TRBV30	NA	CAWSVGGYNEQFF	TGTGCCTGGAGTGTGGGCGGTTACAATGAGCAGTTCTTC
TRBJ1-5	NA	TRBV7-9	NA	CASSPGTGNQPQHF	TGTGCCAGCAGCCCAGGGACGGGTAATCAGCCCCAGCATTTT
TRBJ1-2	few	TRBV27	NA	CASSSSTRAYGYTF	TGTGCCAGCAGTTCCTCAACCAGGGCCTATGGCTACACCTTC
TRBJ2-7	NA	TRBV28	NA	CASRGGGWEQYF	TGTGCCAGCAGAGGGGGGGGATGGGAGCAGTACTTC
TRBJ2-6	NA	TRBV28	NA	CASFRGADSGANVLTF	TGTGCCAGCTTCAGGGGCGCAGACTCTGGGGCCAACGTCCTGACTTTC
TRBJ1-1	NA	TRBV5-5	NA	CASSLVMTTEAFF	TGTGCCAGCAGCTTGGTCATGACCACTGAAGCTTTCTTT
TRBJ1-1	NA	TRBV25-1	TRBD1	CASSGTGTGFMNTEAFF	TGTGCCAGCAGTGGGACCGGGACAGGCTTTATGAACACTGAAGCTTTCTTT
TRBJ2-5	NA	TRBV2	TRBD2	CASRTSGRAWETQYF	TGTGCCAGCAGGACTAGCGGGAGGGCCTGGGAGACCCAGTACTTC
TRBJ2-5	few	TRBV28	NA	CASSNYETQYF	TGTGCCAGCAGTAATTATGAGACCCAGTACTTC
TRBJ1-3	NA	TRBV7-9	NA	CASSLGTASSGNTIYF	TGTGCCAGCAGCTTAGGGACCGCTAGCTCTGGAAACACCATATATTTT
TRBJ2-3	NA	TRBV11-2	NA	CASSLIKMGRTQYF	TGTGCCAGCAGCTTAATCAAGATGGGGCGTACGCAGTATTTT
TRBJ1-1	NA	TRBV28	NA	CASSLSGTNTEAFF	TGTGCCAGCAGTTTATCAGGAACGAACACTGAAGCTTTCTTT